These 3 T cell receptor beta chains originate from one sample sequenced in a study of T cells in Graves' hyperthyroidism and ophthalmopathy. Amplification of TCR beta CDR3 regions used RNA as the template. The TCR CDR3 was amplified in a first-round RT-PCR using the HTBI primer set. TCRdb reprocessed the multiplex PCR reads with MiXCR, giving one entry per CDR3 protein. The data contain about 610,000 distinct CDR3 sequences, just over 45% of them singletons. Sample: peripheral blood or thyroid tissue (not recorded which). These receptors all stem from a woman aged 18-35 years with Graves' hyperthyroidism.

The CDR3 coding sequence is TGTGCCAGCAGCGTAGAGGGAGGTCCTAATGAAAAACTGTTTTTT. Its protein is CASSVEGGPNEKLFF. The chain recombines TRBV9 with TRBJ1-4, with no clear D. V was trimmed by 0 bases and J by 3 bases, leaving 9 bases between them. Germline lookup yields CDR1 SGDLS and CDR2 YYNGEE. This CDR3 spans 15 amino acids.

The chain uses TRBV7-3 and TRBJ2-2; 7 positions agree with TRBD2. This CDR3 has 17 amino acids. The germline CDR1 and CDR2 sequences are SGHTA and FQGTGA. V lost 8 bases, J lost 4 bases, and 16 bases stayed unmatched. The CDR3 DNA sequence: TGTGCCAGCGCACCGAGGGCCGGGGGGTTCGGCACCGGGGAGCTGTTTTTT. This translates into CASAPRAGGFGTGELFF.

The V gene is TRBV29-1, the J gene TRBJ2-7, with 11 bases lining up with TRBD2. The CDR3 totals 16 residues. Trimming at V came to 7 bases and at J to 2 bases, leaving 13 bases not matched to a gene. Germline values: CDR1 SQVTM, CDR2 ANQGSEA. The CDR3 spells CSAGTSGGGTPYEQYF. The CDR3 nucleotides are TGCAGCGCCGGGACTAGCGGTGGCGGAACTCCCTACGAGCAGTACTTC.